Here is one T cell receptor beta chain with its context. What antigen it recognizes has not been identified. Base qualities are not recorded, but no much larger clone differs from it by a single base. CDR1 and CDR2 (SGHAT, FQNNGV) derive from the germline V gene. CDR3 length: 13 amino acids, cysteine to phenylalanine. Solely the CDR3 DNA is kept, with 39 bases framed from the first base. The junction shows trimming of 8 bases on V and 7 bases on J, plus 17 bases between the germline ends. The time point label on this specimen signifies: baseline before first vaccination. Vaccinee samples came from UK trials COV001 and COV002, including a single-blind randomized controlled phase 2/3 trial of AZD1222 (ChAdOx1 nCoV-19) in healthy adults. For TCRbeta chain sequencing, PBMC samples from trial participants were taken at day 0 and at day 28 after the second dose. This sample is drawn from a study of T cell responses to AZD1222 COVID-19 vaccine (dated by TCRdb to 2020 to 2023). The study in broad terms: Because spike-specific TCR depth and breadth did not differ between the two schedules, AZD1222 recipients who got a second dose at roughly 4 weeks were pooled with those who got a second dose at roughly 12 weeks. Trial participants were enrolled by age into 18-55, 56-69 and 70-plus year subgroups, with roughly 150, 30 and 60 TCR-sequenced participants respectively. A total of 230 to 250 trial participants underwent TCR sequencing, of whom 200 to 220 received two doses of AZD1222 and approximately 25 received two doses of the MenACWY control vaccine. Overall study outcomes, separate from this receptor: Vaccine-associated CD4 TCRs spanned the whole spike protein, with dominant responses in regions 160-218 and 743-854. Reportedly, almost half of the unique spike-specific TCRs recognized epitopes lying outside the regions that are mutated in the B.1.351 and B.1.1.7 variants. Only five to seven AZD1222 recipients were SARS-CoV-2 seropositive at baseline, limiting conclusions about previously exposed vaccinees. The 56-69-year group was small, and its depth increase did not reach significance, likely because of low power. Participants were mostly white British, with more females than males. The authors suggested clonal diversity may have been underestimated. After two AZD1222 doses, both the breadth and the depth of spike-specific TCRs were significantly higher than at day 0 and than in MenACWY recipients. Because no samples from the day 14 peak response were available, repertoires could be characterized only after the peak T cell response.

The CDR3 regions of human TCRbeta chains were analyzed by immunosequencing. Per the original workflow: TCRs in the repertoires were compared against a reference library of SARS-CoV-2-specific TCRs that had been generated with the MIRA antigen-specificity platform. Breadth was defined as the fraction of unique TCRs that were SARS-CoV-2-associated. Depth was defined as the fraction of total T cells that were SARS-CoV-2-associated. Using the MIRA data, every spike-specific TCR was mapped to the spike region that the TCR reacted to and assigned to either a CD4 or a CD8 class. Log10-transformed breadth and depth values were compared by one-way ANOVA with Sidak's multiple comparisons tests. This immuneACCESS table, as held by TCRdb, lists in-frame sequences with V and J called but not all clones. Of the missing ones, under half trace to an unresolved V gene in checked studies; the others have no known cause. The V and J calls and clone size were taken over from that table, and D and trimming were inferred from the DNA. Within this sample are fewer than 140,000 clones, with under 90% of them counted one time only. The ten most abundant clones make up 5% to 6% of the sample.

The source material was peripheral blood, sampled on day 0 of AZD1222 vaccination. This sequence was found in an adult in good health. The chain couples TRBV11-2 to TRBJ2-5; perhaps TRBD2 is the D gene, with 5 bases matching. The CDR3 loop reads CASGLGSGSTQYF. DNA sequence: TGTGCCAGCGGCCTTGGGTCGGGGTCGACCCAGTACTTC.